These 27 T cell receptor beta chains were sequenced from one sample in a study of T cell changes during pregnancy in multiple sclerosis. The table came from immunoSEQ multiplex PCR; TCRdb's copy has only in-frame clones and leaves some out. The table includes some 71,000 clones, roughly 91% detected once. The sample was peripheral blood, taken in the third trimester of pregnancy. The receptors shown here come from a female donor with multiple sclerosis, enrolled in a pregnancy study.

This sequence joins TRBV10-3 and TRBJ2-3; 14 positions agree with TRBD2. Trimming took 4 bases from V and 0 from J; bases not matched to a gene: 12. This CDR3 has 20 amino acids. CDR1 ENHRY and CDR2 SYGVKD come from the germline V gene. The CDR3 coding sequence is TGTGCCATCAGTGGTGATCCGGGGACTAGCGGGGGACCTAGCACAGATACGCAGTATTTT. It translates to CAISGDPGTSGGPSTDTQYF.

This clone was seen a single time. The chain uses TRBV15 and TRBJ2-1, with D possibly TRBD2 on 5 matching bases. The CDR3 length is 15 residues. Trimming cost V 4 bases and J 3 bases, with 13 bases left between them. CDR1 is LNHNV and CDR2 is YYDKDF in the germline V gene (reference sequence). CDR3 region: CATSTEVSGYNEQFF. The CDR3 DNA reads as TGTGCCACCAGCACCGAGGTGAGCGGCTACAATGAGCAGTTCTTC.

The chain combines TRBV10-3 with TRBJ2-1, with D possibly TRBD1 on 5 matching bases. CDR3 length: 15 amino acids. The germline gives CDR1 ENHRY, CDR2 SYGVKD. Trimming stripped 4 bases from V and 7 bases from J, with 17 bases between. DNA for the CDR3: TGTGCCATCAGTGCCTTCAGGGCAGCGAGGAATGAGCAGTTCTTC. Protein: CAISAFRAARNEQFF.

This clone has only one observation. Here the CDR3 DNA reads TGTGCCAGCAGCATCGCGGACACCGGCTATGGCTACACCTTC. It specifies CASSIADTGYGYTF. The gene calls are TRBV6-5 and TRBJ1-2; D is perhaps TRBD1 (5 bases). CDR1 and CDR2 (germline): MNHEY, SVGAGI. The germline V and J ends were trimmed by 6 bases and 4 bases, with 15 bases remaining between them. The CDR3 covers 14 residues.

The rearrangement links TRBV30 to TRBJ1-6, with TRBD1 matching over 7 bases. CDR3 length: 15 amino acids. The junction had 10 bases not matched to a gene; V was cut back by 4 bases and J by 7 bases. CDR1 and CDR2 from the germline V gene are GTSNPN and SVGIG (reference sequence). CDR3 protein: CAWTTWDRKNSPLHF. The CDR3 DNA is TGTGCCTGGACAACATGGGACAGAAAAAATTCACCCCTCCACTTT.

This clone was counted a single time. As DNA, the CDR3 is TGTGCCAGCCGGAAGAGGGAGCAGGAGAGCTCTGGAAACACCATATATTTT. Protein product: CASRKREQESSGNTIYF. V gene TRBV7-9 combines with J gene TRBJ1-3; D gene ambiguous. CDR3 length: 17 residues. CDR1 SEHNR and CDR2 FQNEAQ come from the germline V gene (reference sequence). Trimming removed 8 bases from V and 0 bases from J, with 20 bases in between.

The CDR3 region is CASSQGAYSNQPQHF. CDR3 bases: TGCGCCAGCAGCCAAGGGGCCTATAGCAATCAGCCCCAGCATTTT. This chain links TRBV4-1 with TRBJ1-5; D remains unclear. The V end lost 1 base, the J end lost 0 bases, and 7 bases lay between the germline ends. The CDR3 is made up of 15 amino acids. From germline, CDR1 is MGHRA and CDR2 YSYEKL.

The chain carries TRBV5-1 and TRBJ2-1, with TRBD2 matching over 10 bases. CDR3 size: 16 residues. V trimming: 4 bases; J trimming: 2 bases; junction bases outside the gene matches: 6. The V gene's germline CDR1 is SGHRS and CDR2 YFSETQ. The CDR3 region has the DNA TGCGCCAGCAGCCTTCAAGCGGGGGGGCCCTACAATGAGCAGTTCTTC. Translating gives CASSLQAGGPYNEQFF.

This sequence joins TRBV7-2 and TRBJ2-1, with 8 positions matching TRBD2. The CDR3 is made up of 16 amino acids. J lost 4 bases, V lost 7 bases, and 12 bases had no gene match. The germline CDR1 and CDR2 sequences are SGHTA and FQGNSA. CDR3 in DNA: TGTGCCAGCAAACCTCCTTTAGCGGGAAGATACAATGAGCAGTTCTTC. Its protein product is CASKPPLAGRYNEQFF.

The chain uses TRBV6-5 and TRBJ1-2, with D unresolved. Germline loops: CDR1 MNHEY, CDR2 SVGAGI. Trimming took 3 bases from V and 6 from J, leaving 14 bases between them. The CDR3 contains 14 residues. The CDR3 DNA follows: TGTGCCAGCAGTTATGGCTTTTTGGCACATGGCTACACCTTC. This codes for CASSYGFLAHGYTF.

This clone was counted between two and nine times. This rearrangement joins TRBV6-1 to TRBJ1-1; the D is unclear. Trimming removed 4 bases at V and 9 bases at J, with 9 bases between. This CDR3 has 11 amino acids. Germline V lookup: CDR1 MNHNS, CDR2 SASEGT. DNA of the CDR3: TGTGCCAGCAGTGGCGCTCCCAAAGCTTTCTTT. The encoded protein is CASSGAPKAFF.

The chain carries TRBV29-1 and TRBJ1-2, with D tentatively TRBD1 (5 bases). Germline CDR1 SQVTM, CDR2 ANQGSEA. V gave up 1 base and J gave up 1 base, with 13 bases separating them. The length of the CDR3 is 15 residues. This CDR3 reads CSVEAPTTVNYGYTF. DNA for the CDR3: TGCAGCGTTGAAGCCCCGACGACAGTTAACTATGGCTACACCTTC. Variable domain in full (rest from reference TRBV29-1 and TRBJ1-2): SAVISQKPSRDICQRGTSLTIQCQVDSQVTMMFWYRQQPGQSLTLIATANQGSEATYESGFVIDKFPISRPNLTFSTLTVSNMSPEDSSIYLCSVEAPTTVNYGYTFGSGTRLTVV.

V gene TRBV7-9 combines with J gene TRBJ2-1; D is possibly TRBD2 (6 bases). CDR1 is SEHNR, CDR2 FQNEAQ, per germline (reference sequence). V was pared by 1 base and J by 7 bases, with 14 bases between. The CDR3 covers 15 residues. CDR3 in amino acids: CASSLGGSGGNEQFF. The CDR3 nucleotides are TGTGCCAGCAGCTTAGGGGGGTCCGGGGGTAATGAGCAGTTCTTC.

The rearrangement links TRBV5-4 to TRBJ2-5; D is possibly TRBD2 (5 bases). V dropped 2 bases and J dropped 5 bases, with 10 bases sitting between them. The CDR3 extends over 13 amino acids. Germline V gene lookup returns CDR1 SGHNT and CDR2 YYREEE (reference sequence). In DNA, the CDR3 is TGTGCCAGCAGCTTAAGAGGGTCGGAGACCCAGTACTTC. Residues: CASSLRGSETQYF.

V gene TRBV7-2 combines with J gene TRBJ1-1; D is ambiguous. Germline CDR1 is SGHTA and CDR2 is FQGNSA. The CDR3 has 13 residues. Trimming left V 5 bases short and J 1 base short, with 8 bases between. CDR3 nucleotides: TGTGCCAGCAGCGCGGGCAGGAACACTGAAGCTTTCTTT. Translated, it gives CASSAGRNTEAFF.

This clone was observed a single time. The chain's CDR3 is CASRDRGGYGYTF. The CDR3 nucleotides are TGTGCCAGCAGGGACAGGGGTGGGTATGGCTACACCTTC. The chain links TRBV27 to TRBJ1-2; 9 bases map to TRBD1. The trim removed 6 bases at V and 5 bases at J, leaving 4 bases unmatched. This CDR3 is 13 amino acids long. CDR1 and CDR2 (germline): MNHEY, SMNVEV (reference sequence).

This chain joins TRBV15 and TRBJ1-1; D gene uncertain. From germline, CDR1 is LNHNV and CDR2 YYDKDF (reference sequence). V gave up 1 base and J gave up 4 bases, with 10 bases separating them. The CDR3 length is 14 residues. CDR3 nucleotide sequence: TGTGCCACCAGCAGAGGAGAGCGATCCACTGAAGCTTTCTTT. Its translation: CATSRGERSTEAFF.

This chain joins TRBV7-8 and TRBJ2-7; 8 positions agree with TRBD2. After removal of 6 bases from V and 2 bases from J, the junction contained 6 bases not matched to a gene. Germline V gene data show CDR1 as SGHVS and CDR2 as FQNEAQ. The CDR3 spans 14 residues. CDR3 DNA: TGTGCCAGCAGGCGATACGGGGGGGCCTACGAGCAGTACTTC. It encodes CASRRYGGAYEQYF.

The rearrangement uses TRBV7-2 and TRBJ2-3; D uncertain. Germline V gene sequence: CDR1 SGHTA, CDR2 FQGNSA. This CDR3 comprises 12 residues. The V gene lost 5 bases and the J gene lost 11 bases, with 14 bases spanning the gap. The CDR3: CASSPRPPRQYF. The CDR3 DNA follows: TGTGCCAGCAGCCCCCGGCCCCCTAGGCAGTATTTT. Combining the CDR3 with reference TRBV7-2 and TRBJ2-3 gives the whole variable domain GAGVSQSPSNKVTEKGKDVELRCDPISGHTALYWYRQSLGQGLEFLIYFQGNSAPDKSGLPSDRFSAERTGGSVSTLTIQRTQQEDSAVYLCASSPRPPRQYFGPGTRLTVL.

A single count supports this clone. This chain connects TRBV5-1 to TRBJ2-3; no firm D call. CDR3 length: 13 residues. Trimming took 2 bases from V and 4 from J, leaving 8 bases between them. CDR1 SGHRS and CDR2 YFSETQ come from the germline V gene. In nucleotides, the CDR3 is TGCGCCAGCAGCTTTGCTAGGTCAGATACGCAGTATTTT. Translating it yields CASSFARSDTQYF.

The rearrangement links TRBV7-9 to TRBJ2-3; 8 nucleotides align to TRBD2. The ends lost 2 bases at V and 4 bases at J; junction bases unmatched: 8. CDR3 length: 16 amino acids. Germline values: CDR1 SEHNR, CDR2 FQNEAQ (reference sequence). The CDR3 region is CASSLLSSGGSDTQYF. CDR3 coding DNA: TGTGCCAGCAGCTTATTATCCAGCGGGGGATCAGATACGCAGTATTTT.

The rearrangement uses TRBV2 and TRBJ2-1; 10 bases map to TRBD1. V was pared by 9 bases and J by 2 bases, with 1 base of the junction left unmatched. There are 13 residues in the CDR3. CDR1 SNHLY and CDR2 FYNNEI come from the germline V gene. The CDR3 sequence is CARGTGAYNEQFF. The CDR3 region has the DNA TGTGCCAGGGGGACAGGGGCCTACAATGAGCAGTTCTTC.

The table lists this clone with a count of one. The V and J genes are TRBV6-5 and TRBJ2-1; 9 bases agree with TRBD1. The CDR3 length is 15 residues. Trimming took 7 bases from V and 4 from J; bases not matched to a gene: 8. Germline V gene data show CDR1 as MNHEY and CDR2 as SVGAGI. The CDR3 loop is CASTYSGTGYNEQFF. Here the CDR3 DNA reads TGTGCCAGCACCTATTCGGGGACAGGGTACAATGAGCAGTTCTTC.

The genes are TRBV19 and TRBJ2-3, with 7 nucleotides matching TRBD2. V shed 2 bases, J shed 2 bases, and the junction held 10 bases outside the gene matches. Germline assignment: CDR1 LNHDA and CDR2 SQIVND (reference sequence). The CDR3 length is 17 residues. DNA for the CDR3: TGTGCCAGTAGTATACGTCCCTGGCGGGGGATCACAGATACGCAGTATTTT. Amino acids: CASSIRPWRGITDTQYF. The whole variable domain, filled in from reference TRBV19 and TRBJ2-3, reads DGGITQSPKYLFRKEGQNVTLSCEQNLNHDAMYWYRQDPGQGLRLIYYSQIVNDFQKGDIAEGYSVSREKKESFPLTVTSAQKNPTAFYLCASSIRPWRGITDTQYFGPGTRLTVL.

V usage is TRBV5-1 and J usage is TRBJ2-3, with D possibly TRBD2 on 6 matching bases. From germline, CDR1 is SGHRS and CDR2 YFSETQ. V lost 5 bases, J lost 2 bases, and 12 bases lay in between. The length of the CDR3 is 14 residues. CDR3 DNA sequence: TGCGCCAGCAGGGGGGGTAGGGCCACAGATACGCAGTATTTT. Translating it yields CASRGGRATDTQYF. The complete variable domain, with remaining parts taken from reference TRBV5-1 and TRBJ2-3, reads KAGVTQTPRYLIKTRGQQVTLSCSPISGHRSVSWYQQTPGQGLQFLFEYFSETQRNKGNFPGRFSGRQFSNSRSEMNVSTLELGDSALYLCASRGGRATDTQYFGPGTRLTVL.

J is TRBJ2-5 and V is TRBV30, with 10 bases aligning to TRBD1. The germline V gene has CDR1 GTSNPN and CDR2 SVGIG (reference sequence). The length of the CDR3 is 15 residues. Germline trimming cut 1 base from V and 4 bases from J; bases unmatched to any gene: 6. The CDR3 DNA reads TGTGCCTGGAGTGCAATGACAGGGGGCAGAGAGACCCAGTACTTC. Its translation is CAWSAMTGGRETQYF.

This chain uses TRBV5-1 with TRBJ2-7; a possible D gene is TRBD2 (6 bases). V lost 3 bases, J lost 4 bases, and 11 bases lay in between. The CDR3 is 13 residues long. Germline V CDR1 and CDR2: SGHRS, YFSETQ. Here the CDR3 reads CASSSGGTYEQYF. The CDR3 DNA follows: TGCGCCAGCAGCTCCGGGGGTACGTACGAGCAGTACTTC.